These 29 T cell receptor beta chains originate from one sample sequenced in a study of blood T cell repertoires in COVID-19. The data were produced by immunoSEQ multiplex PCR, yet TCRdb's version contains in-frame clones alone and is incomplete. The sample yields tens of thousands of clones, 60% to 85% seen once. The sample consisted of peripheral blood. These TCRs come from a man aged 25-45 years with COVID-19, enrolled during active disease.

The chain carries TRBV15 and TRBJ2-1, with no clear D. Germline V gene sequence: CDR1 LNHNV, CDR2 YYDKDF (reference sequence). With 0 bases removed from V and 6 bases from J, the gap between germline ends came to 9 bases. CDR3 length equals 14 residues. CDR3 sequence: CATSRDEESNEQFF. The CDR3 DNA sequence: TGTGCCACCAGCAGAGATGAGGAGAGCAATGAGCAGTTCTTC.

This clone was seen only a few times. The gene calls are TRBV2 and TRBJ2-1; 12 nucleotides match TRBD2. Germline loops: CDR1 SNHLY, CDR2 FYNNEI. The CDR3 runs 15 residues. Trimming at V came to 3 bases and at J to 9 bases, leaving 6 bases not matched to a gene. This chain's CDR3 is CASSDILAGGVEQFF. Here the CDR3 DNA reads TGTGCCAGCAGTGATATCCTAGCGGGAGGGGTTGAGCAGTTCTTC.

This chain joins TRBV3-1 (or the pseudogene TRBV3-2) and TRBJ1-5; D gene uncertain. CDR1 is LGHDT and CDR2 is YNNKEL in the germline V gene (reference sequence). CDR3 length equals 15 residues. The germline V and J ends were trimmed by 0 bases and 7 bases, with 13 bases remaining between them. DNA of the CDR3: TGTGCCAGCAGCCAAGAGTGGGGAAGAGGGCAGCCCCAGCATTTT. Its translation is CASSQEWGRGQPQHF.

V usage is TRBV27 and J usage is TRBJ2-3; 8 bases align to TRBD1. The ends lost 6 bases at V and 3 bases at J; junction bases unmatched: 8. The CDR3 spans 15 residues. Germline CDR1 MNHEY, CDR2 SMNVEV (reference sequence). CDR3 bases: TGTGCCAGCAGAAATACAGGGGGAGCGACAGATACGCAGTATTTT. Translating it yields CASRNTGGATDTQYF.

The rearrangement links TRBV24-1 to TRBJ2-1; D might be TRBD2 (6 bases). The ends were cut back, 9 bases at V and 7 bases at J, with 12 bases in the middle. The CDR3 loop spans 12 amino acids. CDR1 is KGHDR and CDR2 is SFDVKD in the germline V gene. CDR3 DNA sequence: TGTGCCACCCCGGGGGTGGGGAATGAGCAGTTCTTC. Its protein product is CATPGVGNEQFF.

The rearrangement links TRBV28 to TRBJ2-1, with D perhaps TRBD1 (6 bases). In germline, CDR1 is MDHEN, CDR2 SYDVKM. The CDR3 contains 14 residues. Trimming took 6 bases from V and 4 from J, leaving 13 bases between them. For the CDR3, the DNA is TGTGCCAGCAGACCCGGACAGCCGTACAATGAGCAGTTCTTC. It codes for CASRPGQPYNEQFF.

The chain has TRBV6-5 and TRBJ2-2; possibly TRBD2 for D (6 bases). Trimming left V 5 bases short and J 5 bases short, with 12 bases between. The CDR3 length is 14 residues. Germline V gives CDR1 MNHEY, CDR2 SVGAGI. The CDR3 DNA sequence: TGTGCCAGCAGTAGGGACTTGGAGACCGGGGAGCTGTTTTTT. Translating gives CASSRDLETGELFF.

The rearrangement uses TRBV12-3 or TRBV12-4 and TRBJ1-4, with D uncertain. V dropped 6 bases and J dropped 5 bases, with 7 bases sitting between them. The CDR3 covers 12 residues. The CDR3 nucleotides are TGTGCCAGCAGGGCGGTGAATGAAAAACTGTTTTTT. Translation gives CASRAVNEKLFF.

The chain couples TRBV6-5 to TRBJ2-3, with 9 bases lining up with TRBD1. Germline CDR1 is MNHEY and CDR2 is SVGAGI. V shed 6 bases and J 1 base; nucleotides not matched to a gene: 2. CDR3 size: 14 residues. The CDR3 region has the DNA TGTGCCAGCAGGAGGACAGGGGGCACAGATACGCAGTATTTT. Its protein product is CASRRTGGTDTQYF.

The chain employs TRBV11-2 and TRBJ2-2, with a weak D call TRBD2 (5 bases). The V gene's germline CDR1 is SGHAT and CDR2 FQNNGV. Between the trimmed V and J ends, which lost 6 bases and 6 bases, there was a span of 14 bases. This CDR3 spans 14 amino acids. CDR3 loop: CASRIPYGAGELFF. The DNA for the CDR3 is TGTGCCAGCAGGATCCCCTACGGGGCCGGGGAGCTGTTTTTT.

The rearrangement joins TRBV6-1 to TRBJ2-1; D might be TRBD2 (6 bases). CDR1 is MNHNS and CDR2 is SASEGT in the germline V gene. The V end lost 2 bases, the J end lost 9 bases, and 17 bases lay between the germline ends. The CDR3 loop spans 15 amino acids. The CDR3 sequence is CASSEPGLLVGEQFF. For the CDR3, the DNA is TGTGCCAGCAGTGAACCAGGACTACTCGTTGGTGAGCAGTTCTTC.

The rearrangement joins TRBV10-3 to TRBJ2-2; maybe TRBD1 (5 bases). V was shortened by 4 bases and J by 3 bases, with 15 bases between the two germline ends. The CDR3 consists of 16 residues. Germline lookup yields CDR1 ENHRY and CDR2 SYGVKD. Written as DNA, the CDR3 is TGTGCCATCAGTGTAAAGGGGTCGGCTGACACCGGGGAGCTGTTTTTT. Protein product: CAISVKGSADTGELFF.

This chain joins TRBV2 and TRBJ2-2, with D possibly TRBD2 on 5 matching bases. This CDR3 comprises 14 residues. Germline CDR1 SNHLY, CDR2 FYNNEI. Trimming removed 6 bases at V and 3 bases at J, with 11 bases between. The CDR3 DNA reads TGTGCCAGCAGGGCGGGTGGGGACACCGGGGAGCTGTTTTTT. This sequence encodes CASRAGGDTGELFF. Together with reference TRBV2 and TRBJ2-2, the CDR3 gives the full variable domain: EPEVTQTPSHQVTQMGQEVILRCVPISNHLYFYWYRQILGQKVEFLVSFYNNEISEKSEIFDDQFSVERPDGSNFTLKIRSTKLEDSAMYFCASRAGGDTGELFFGEGSRLTVL.

CDR3 loop: CASSQRLAAYNEQFF. In nucleotides, the CDR3 is TGCGCCAGCAGCCAACGACTAGCGGCCTACAATGAGCAGTTCTTC. The rearrangement joins TRBV4-1 to TRBJ2-1; 9 positions match TRBD2. Germline lookup yields CDR1 MGHRA and CDR2 YSYEKL. The CDR3 covers 15 residues. V shed 2 bases, J shed 2 bases, and the junction held 1 base outside the gene matches.

This sequence joins TRBV7-9 and TRBJ2-7; 8 bases map to TRBD1. There are 15 residues in the CDR3. Germline values: CDR1 SEHNR, CDR2 FQNEAQ (reference sequence). V lost 4 bases and J lost 0; bases outside the gene matches: 5. The CDR3, as DNA: TGTGCCAGCAGCTCAGGGGGCCCTGGCTCCTACGAGCAGTACTTC. Residues: CASSSGGPGSYEQYF.

This chain connects TRBV6-1 to TRBJ1-3; unclear D gene. Germline assignment: CDR1 MNHNS and CDR2 SASEGT. V was trimmed by 0 bases and J by 4 bases, leaving 10 bases between them. This CDR3 has 15 residues. The CDR3 reads CASSEAEGSGNTIYF. The CDR3 DNA sequence: TGTGCCAGCAGTGAAGCGGAGGGTTCAGGAAACACCATATATTTT.

The V and J genes are TRBV5-5 and TRBJ1-1, with D perhaps TRBD1 (6 bases). CDR1 is SGHKS, CDR2 YYEKEE, per germline (reference sequence). The germline V and J ends were trimmed by 4 bases and 0 bases, with 13 bases remaining between them. The length of the CDR3 is 15 residues. CDR3 sequence (DNA): TGTGCCAGCAGCCTGACGGGACATTTGAACACTGAAGCTTTCTTT. Translation gives CASSLTGHLNTEAFF.

The chain couples TRBV5-1 to TRBJ2-7; tentative D call: TRBD2 (6 bases). Germline-derived CDR1 and CDR2 are SGHRS and YFSETQ. This CDR3 region has 15 residues. Trimming removed 0 bases at V and 5 bases at J, with 15 bases between. This CDR3 reads CASSLAAPRGDEQYF. DNA of the CDR3: TGCGCCAGCAGCTTGGCAGCCCCCCGCGGGGACGAGCAGTACTTC. Full variable domain (rest looked up from reference TRBV5-1 and TRBJ2-7): KAGVTQTPRYLIKTRGQQVTLSCSPISGHRSVSWYQQTPGQGLQFLFEYFSETQRNKGNFPGRFSGRQFSNSRSEMNVSTLELGDSALYLCASSLAAPRGDEQYFGPGTRLTVT.

The rearrangement joins TRBV7-9 to TRBJ2-4, with TRBD1 matching 7 bases. Trimming removed 5 bases from V and 3 bases from J; junction bases left unmatched: 4. The germline CDR1 and CDR2 sequences are SEHNR and FQNEAQ (reference sequence). The CDR3 loop spans 14 amino acids. The CDR3 spells CASSPQGDKNIQYF. CDR3 in DNA: TGTGCCAGCAGCCCGCAGGGGGACAAAAACATTCAGTACTTC.

The J gene is TRBJ1-5, the V gene TRBV4-2; perhaps TRBD1 as D (6 bases). Germline-derived CDR1 and CDR2 are LGHNA and YNFKEQ. CDR3 length equals 16 residues. Trimming took 0 bases from V and 2 from J, leaving 11 bases between them. CDR3 residues: CASSQDPRGGNQPQHF. Written as DNA, the CDR3 is TGTGCCAGCAGCCAAGATCCCAGGGGAGGCAATCAGCCCCAGCATTTT.

V is TRBV5-6 and J is TRBJ1-2; the D is unclear. The germline V and J ends were trimmed by 0 bases and 0 bases, with 3 bases remaining between them. The CDR3 loop spans 13 amino acids. Germline V lookup: CDR1 SGHDT, CDR2 YYEEEE. CDR3: CASSLGANYGYTF. DNA for the CDR3: TGTGCCAGCAGCTTGGGAGCTAACTATGGCTACACCTTC.

The chain uses TRBV30 and TRBJ2-5, with D maybe TRBD2 (5 bases). Looked up from germline, CDR1 is GTSNPN and CDR2 is SVGIG (reference sequence). V was trimmed by 3 bases and J by 5 bases, leaving 10 bases between them. This CDR3 is built from 12 residues. Written as DNA, the CDR3 is TGTGCCTGGAGGGCTAGCCTTGAGACCCAGTACTTC. Its protein product is CAWRASLETQYF.

The CDR3 nucleotides read TGTGCCAGCAGCCAAGAAATGACTCTAGTGGCGTACACCTTC. Its protein product is CASSQEMTLVAYTF. The rearrangement joins TRBV3-1 (or the pseudogene TRBV3-2) to TRBJ1-2; D not resolved. This CDR3 contains 14 residues. V dropped 0 bases and J dropped 11 bases, with 16 bases sitting between them. Germline loops: CDR1 LGHDT, CDR2 YNNKEL (reference sequence).

V is TRBV28 and J is TRBJ2-3, with 9 bases matching TRBD2. After removal of 3 bases from V and 4 bases from J, the junction contained 5 bases not matched to a gene. CDR1 is MDHEN and CDR2 is SYDVKM in the germline V gene. This CDR3 has 15 residues. The chain's CDR3 is CASSFGLASSDTQYF. The CDR3 DNA is TGTGCCAGCAGTTTCGGACTAGCGAGTTCAGATACGCAGTATTTT. Combining the CDR3 with reference TRBV28 and TRBJ2-3 gives the whole variable domain DVKVTQSSRYLVKRTGEKVFLECVQDMDHENMFWYRQDPGLGLRLIYFSYDVKMKEKGDIPEGYSVSREKKERFSLILESASTNQTSMYLCASSFGLASSDTQYFGPGTRLTVL.

The chain employs TRBV5-1 and TRBJ2-1; 13 bases fit TRBD2. Per the germline V gene, CDR1 is SGHRS and CDR2 is YFSETQ. Trimming removed 0 bases from V and 9 bases from J; junction bases left unmatched: 6. This CDR3 spans 16 amino acids. The CDR3 DNA sequence: TGCGCCAGCAGCTTGGGGGGGACTAGCGGGAATGGTGAGCAGTTCTTC. It encodes CASSLGGTSGNGEQFF.

This sequence joins TRBV10-3 and TRBJ1-1; D remains unclear. The CDR3 spans 15 residues. V gave up 0 bases and J gave up 2 bases, with 10 bases separating them. CDR1 is ENHRY, CDR2 SYGVKD, per germline. This CDR3 reads CAISESAILNTEAFF. The DNA for the CDR3 is TGTGCCATCAGTGAGTCGGCCATTTTAAACACTGAAGCTTTCTTT.

The J gene is TRBJ2-7, the V gene TRBV7-6; 10 bases line up with TRBD2. Germline CDR1 reads SGHVS; CDR2 reads FNYEAQ. Trimming took 5 bases from V and 5 from J; bases not matched to a gene: 12. The CDR3 runs 16 residues. CDR3 bases: TGTGCCAGCAGCCCCAGTTTTGGGACTAGCGAACACGAGCAGTACTTC. It codes for CASSPSFGTSEHEQYF.

This chain connects TRBV6-5 to TRBJ1-2; D remains unclear. Germline V gene lookup returns CDR1 MNHEY and CDR2 SVGAGI. V shed 2 bases and J shed 3 bases, with 7 bases lying between them. This CDR3 contains 13 residues. DNA of the CDR3: TGTGCCAGCAGTTACCAGGCCCACTATGGCTACACCTTC. It translates to CASSYQAHYGYTF.

This chain links TRBV7-2 with TRBJ2-1; 13 bases align to TRBD2. The CDR3 runs 19 residues. Germline assignment: CDR1 SGHTA and CDR2 FQGNSA. The trim removed 2 bases at V and 4 bases at J, leaving 11 bases unmatched. The CDR3 spells CASSLSGLAGLGHYNEQFF. DNA for the CDR3: TGTGCCAGCAGCTTATCGGGACTAGCGGGGCTTGGTCATTACAATGAGCAGTTCTTC.